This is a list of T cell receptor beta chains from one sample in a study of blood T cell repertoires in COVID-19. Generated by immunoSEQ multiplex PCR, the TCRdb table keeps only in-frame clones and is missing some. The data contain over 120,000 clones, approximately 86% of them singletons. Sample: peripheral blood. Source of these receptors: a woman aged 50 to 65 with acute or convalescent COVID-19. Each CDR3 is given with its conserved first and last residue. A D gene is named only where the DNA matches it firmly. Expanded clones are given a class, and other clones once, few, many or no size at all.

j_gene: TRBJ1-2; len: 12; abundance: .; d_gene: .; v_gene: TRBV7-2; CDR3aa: CASSSQGYGYTF; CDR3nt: TGTGCCAGCAGCTCGCAGGGTTACGGCTACACCTTC
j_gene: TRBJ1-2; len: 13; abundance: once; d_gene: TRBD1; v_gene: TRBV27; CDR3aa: CASSPTGDYGYTF; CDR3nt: TGTGCCAGCAGTCCCACAGGGGACTATGGCTACACCTTC
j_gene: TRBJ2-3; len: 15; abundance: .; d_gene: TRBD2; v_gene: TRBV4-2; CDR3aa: CASSQALAGGDTQYF; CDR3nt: TGTGCCAGCAGCCAAGCTCTAGCGGGAGGAGATACGCAGTATTTT
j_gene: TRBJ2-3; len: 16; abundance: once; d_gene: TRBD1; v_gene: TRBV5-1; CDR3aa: CASSPGQASSTDTQYF; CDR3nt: TGCGCCAGCAGCCCCGGACAGGCTTCTAGCACAGATACGCAGTATTTT
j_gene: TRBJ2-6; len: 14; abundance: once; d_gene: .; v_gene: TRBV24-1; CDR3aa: CATSRSSGANVLTF; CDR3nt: TGTGCCACCAGTCGTTCGTCGGGGGCCAACGTCCTGACTTTC
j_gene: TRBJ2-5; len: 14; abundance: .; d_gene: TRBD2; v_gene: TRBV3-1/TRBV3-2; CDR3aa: CASSAGAGQETQYF; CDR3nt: TGTGCCAGCAGCGCGGGAGCGGGACAAGAGACCCAGTACTTC
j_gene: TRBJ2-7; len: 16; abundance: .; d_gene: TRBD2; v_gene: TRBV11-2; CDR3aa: CASSRREGLTSYEQYF; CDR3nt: TGTGCCAGCAGCCGTAGGGAGGGCTTAACCTCCTACGAGCAGTACTTC
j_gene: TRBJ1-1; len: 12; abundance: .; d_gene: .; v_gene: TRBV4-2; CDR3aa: CASQGPNTEAFF; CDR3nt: TGTGCCAGCCAGGGTCCGAACACTGAAGCTTTCTTT
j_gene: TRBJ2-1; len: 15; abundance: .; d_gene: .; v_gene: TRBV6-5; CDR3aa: CASRDSPSSYNEQFF; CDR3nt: TGTGCCAGCAGGGACTCCCCGAGCTCCTACAATGAGCAGTTCTTC
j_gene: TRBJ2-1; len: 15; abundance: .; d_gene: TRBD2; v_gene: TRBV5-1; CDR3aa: CASSLGLAGFGEQFF; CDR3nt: TGCGCCAGCAGCCTGGGACTAGCGGGATTCGGTGAGCAGTTCTTC
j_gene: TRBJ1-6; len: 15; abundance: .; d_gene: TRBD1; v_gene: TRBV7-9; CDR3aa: CASSLRGQGSSPLHF; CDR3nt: TGTGCCAGCAGCTTACGGGGACAGGGCAGTTCACCCCTCCACTTT
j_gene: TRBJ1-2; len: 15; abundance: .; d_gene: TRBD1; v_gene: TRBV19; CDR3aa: CASSIIGTANYGYTF; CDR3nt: TGTGCCAGTAGTATAATTGGGACAGCTAACTATGGCTACACCTTC
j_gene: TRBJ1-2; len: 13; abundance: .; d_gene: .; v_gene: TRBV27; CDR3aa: CASSLWQGSGYTF; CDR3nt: TGTGCCAGCAGTTTATGGCAGGGGAGCGGCTACACCTTC
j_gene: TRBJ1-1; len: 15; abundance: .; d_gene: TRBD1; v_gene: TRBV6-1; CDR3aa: CASSEAYSGGTEAFF; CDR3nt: TGTGCCAGCAGTGAAGCGTATTCAGGGGGCACTGAAGCTTTCTTT
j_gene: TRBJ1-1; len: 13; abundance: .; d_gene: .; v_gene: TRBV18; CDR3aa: CASSAGVNTEAFF; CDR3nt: TGTGCCAGCTCAGCAGGGGTGAACACTGAAGCTTTCTTT
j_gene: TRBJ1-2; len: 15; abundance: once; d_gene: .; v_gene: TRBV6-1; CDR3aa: CASSEAPVVGYGYTF; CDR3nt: TGTGCCAGCAGTGAAGCCCCAGTCGTTGGCTATGGCTACACCTTC
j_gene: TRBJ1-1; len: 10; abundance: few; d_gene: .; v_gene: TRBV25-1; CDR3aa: CASLNTEAFF; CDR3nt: TGTGCCAGCCTTAACACTGAAGCTTTCTTT
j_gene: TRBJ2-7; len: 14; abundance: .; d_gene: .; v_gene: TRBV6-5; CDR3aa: CASSYGFGAYEQYF; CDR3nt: TGTGCCAGCAGTTACGGATTCGGGGCCTACGAGCAGTACTTC
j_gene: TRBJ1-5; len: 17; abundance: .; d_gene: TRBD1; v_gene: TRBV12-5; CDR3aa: CASGLLSGTGSPQPQHF; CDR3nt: TGTGCTAGTGGTTTGTTATCCGGGACAGGGAGCCCTCAGCCCCAGCATTTT
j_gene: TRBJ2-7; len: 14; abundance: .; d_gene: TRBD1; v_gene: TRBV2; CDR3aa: CASSETGNSYEQYF; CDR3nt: TGTGCCAGCAGTGAGACAGGGAACTCCTACGAGCAGTACTTC
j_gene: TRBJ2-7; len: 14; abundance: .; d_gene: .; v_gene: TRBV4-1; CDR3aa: CASSQDGSSYEQYF; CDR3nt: TGCGCCAGCAGCCAAGACGGGAGCTCCTACGAGCAGTACTTC
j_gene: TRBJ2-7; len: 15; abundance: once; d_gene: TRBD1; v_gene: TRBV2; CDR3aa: CASSRGDRGLYEQYF; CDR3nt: TGTGCCAGCAGTAGGGGGGACAGGGGATTATACGAGCAGTACTTC
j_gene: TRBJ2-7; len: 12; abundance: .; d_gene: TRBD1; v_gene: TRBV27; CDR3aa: CASRQGEDEQYF; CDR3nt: TGTGCCAGCAGACAGGGGGAGGACGAGCAGTACTTC
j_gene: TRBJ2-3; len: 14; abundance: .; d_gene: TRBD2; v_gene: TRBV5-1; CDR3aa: CASSLAGGRDTQYF; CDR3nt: TGCGCCAGCAGCTTGGCGGGGGGGAGAGATACGCAGTATTTT
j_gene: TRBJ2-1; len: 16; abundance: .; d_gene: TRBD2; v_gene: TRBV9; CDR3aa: CASSVRAGGTYNEQFF; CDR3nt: TGTGCCAGCAGCGTGCGAGCGGGAGGGACCTACAATGAGCAGTTCTTC
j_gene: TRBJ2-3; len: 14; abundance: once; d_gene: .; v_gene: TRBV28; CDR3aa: CASGLGPIPDTQYF; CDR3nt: TGTGCCAGCGGTCTGGGCCCGATCCCCGATACGCAGTATTTT
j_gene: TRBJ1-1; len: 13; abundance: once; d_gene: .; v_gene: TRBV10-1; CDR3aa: CASDRFQLTEAFF; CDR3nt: TGCGCCAGTGACAGGTTCCAGTTAACTGAAGCTTTCTTT
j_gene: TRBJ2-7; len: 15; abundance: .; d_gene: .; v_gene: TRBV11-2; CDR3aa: CASSLVALATYEQYF; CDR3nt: TGTGCCAGCAGCTTAGTAGCCCTAGCGACCTACGAGCAGTACTTC